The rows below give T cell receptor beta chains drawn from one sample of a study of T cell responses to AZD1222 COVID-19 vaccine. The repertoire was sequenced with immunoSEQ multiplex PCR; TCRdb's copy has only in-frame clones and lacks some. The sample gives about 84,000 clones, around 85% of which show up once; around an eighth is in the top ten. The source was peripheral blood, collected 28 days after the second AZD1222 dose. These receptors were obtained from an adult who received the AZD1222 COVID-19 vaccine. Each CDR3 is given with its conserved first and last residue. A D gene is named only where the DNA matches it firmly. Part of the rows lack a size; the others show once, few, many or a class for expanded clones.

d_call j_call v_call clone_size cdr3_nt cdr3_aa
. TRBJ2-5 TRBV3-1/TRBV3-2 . TGTGCCAGCAGCCAAGAGGCCGGAGCGAGGGAGACCCAGTACTTC CASSQEAGARETQYF
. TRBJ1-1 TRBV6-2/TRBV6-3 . TGTGCCAGCAGTATACAGGGTTTTTCTGAAGCTTTCTTT CASSIQGFSEAFF
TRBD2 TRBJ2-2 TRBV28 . TGTGCCAGCATGGGACTAGCGGGAGTTGGGGAGCTGTTTTTT CASMGLAGVGELFF
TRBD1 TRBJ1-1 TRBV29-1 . TGCAGCGTGGACAGGGGACAAAACACTGAAGCTTTCTTT CSVDRGQNTEAFF
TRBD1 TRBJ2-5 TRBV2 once TGTGCCAGCAGTGAAGCGACAGGGGCCACACAAGAGACCCAGTACTTC CASSEATGATQETQYF
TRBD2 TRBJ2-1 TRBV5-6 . TGTGCCAGCAGCGTGCGCGGACTAGCGGGAGGGCTCTATGAGCAGTTCTTC CASSVRGLAGGLYEQFF
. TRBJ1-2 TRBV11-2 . TGTGCCAGCAGTCATAACTATGGCTACACCTTC CASSHNYGYTF
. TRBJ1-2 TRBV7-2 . TGTGCCAGCAGCTCCCCCGGGGGATATGGCTACACCTTC CASSSPGGYGYTF
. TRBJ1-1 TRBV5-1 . TGCGCCAGCAGCTCCGGGGTTGACACTGAAGCTTTCTTT CASSSGVDTEAFF
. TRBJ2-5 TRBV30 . TGTGCCTGGAGTCAAGGAGAGACCCAGTACTTC CAWSQGETQYF
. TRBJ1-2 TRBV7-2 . TGTGCCAGCAGCTTTAACCAAGGAGACTATGGCTACACCTTC CASSFNQGDYGYTF
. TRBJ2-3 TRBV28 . TGTGCCAGCAGTTTCGACACAGTGAGGGATACGCAGTATTTT CASSFDTVRDTQYF
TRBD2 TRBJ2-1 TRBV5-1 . TGCGCCAGCAGATCTAGCGGGAGGGCCGTCAATGAGCAGTTCTTC CASRSSGRAVNEQFF
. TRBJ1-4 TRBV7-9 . TGTGCCAGCAGCTTTTGGGGTGGTGAAAAACTGTTTTTT CASSFWGGEKLFF
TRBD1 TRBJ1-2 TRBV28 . TGTGCCAGCAGGCACCGGGACAGCACAACTAACTATGGCTACACCTTC CASRHRDSTTNYGYTF
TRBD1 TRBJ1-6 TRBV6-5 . TGTGCCAGCGGGTCGAGGGAAGGGGGCAGATCACCCCTCCACTTT CASGSREGGRSPLHF
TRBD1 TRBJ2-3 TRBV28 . TGTGCCAGCAGTTCGGGACAGAGGGATACGCAGTATTTT CASSSGQRDTQYF
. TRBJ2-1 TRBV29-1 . TGCAGCGTGGAAGTTACGAGCGGTGAGCAGTTCTTC CSVEVTSGEQFF
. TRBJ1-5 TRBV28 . TGTGCCAGCAGTGTTGAGAATCAGCCCCAGCATTTT CASSVENQPQHF
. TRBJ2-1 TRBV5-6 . TGTGCCAGCAGCTTGGTTTTTCGCGGGGTAGCCTCCTACAATGAGCAGTTCTTC CASSLVFRGVASYNEQFF
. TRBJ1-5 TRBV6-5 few TGTGCCACCAGGCAGGGGCTGTCACAGCCCCAGCATTTT CATRQGLSQPQHF
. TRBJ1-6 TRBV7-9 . TGTGCCAGCAGCCCCCCGGGCAAGGGTTCACCCCTCCACTTT CASSPPGKGSPLHF
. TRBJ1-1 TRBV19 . TGTGCCAGTTCCCCGGATAACACTGAAGCTTTCTTT CASSPDNTEAFF
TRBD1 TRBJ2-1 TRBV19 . TGTGCCAGTAGTGACCGCGACAGGGGGCTAAACAATGAGCAGTTCTTC CASSDRDRGLNNEQFF
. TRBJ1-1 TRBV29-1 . TGCAGCGTTGAAGCCCCTCACGGGTACACTGAAGCTTTCTTT CSVEAPHGYTEAFF
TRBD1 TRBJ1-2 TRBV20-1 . TGCAGTGCCTCAGGGGGCACTGGCTACACCTTC CSASGGTGYTF
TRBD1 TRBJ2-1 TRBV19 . TGTGCCAGTAGTAAGACAGGGGGCGGTTGGAGGGCCGGGTACAATGAGCAGTTCTTC CASSKTGGGWRAGYNEQFF
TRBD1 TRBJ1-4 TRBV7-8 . TGTGCCAGCAGCGACAGACAGGGCCGTTTCTCAGTAGTTGAAAAACTGTTTTTT CASSDRQGRFSVVEKLFF
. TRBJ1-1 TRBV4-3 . TGCGCCAGCAGCCAAAATATCCCAGGTGTAACGGGCACTGAAGCTTTCTTT CASSQNIPGVTGTEAFF
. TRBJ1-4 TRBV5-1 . TGCGCCAGCAGCTCGGGCGGGGCGTCAGTCGCTGAAAAACTGTTTTTT CASSSGGASVAEKLFF
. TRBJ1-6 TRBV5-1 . TGCGCCAGCAGAGCAGGAAATAATTCACCCCTCCACTTT CASRAGNNSPLHF
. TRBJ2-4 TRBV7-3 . TGTGCCAGCAGCCCAGGGGTTGGGGGCAAAAACATTCAGTACTTC CASSPGVGGKNIQYF
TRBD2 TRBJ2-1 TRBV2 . TGTGCCAGCAGTGAGTTTGGGGGGGGTCACAATGAGCAGTTCTTC CASSEFGGGHNEQFF
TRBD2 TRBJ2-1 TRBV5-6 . TGTGCCAGCAGCAGGACTAGCTCCTACAATGAGCAGTTCTTC CASSRTSSYNEQFF
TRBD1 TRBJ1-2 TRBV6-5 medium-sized TGTGCCAGCACCCGGGACAGCTATGGCTACACCTTC CASTRDSYGYTF
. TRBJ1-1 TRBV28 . TGTGCCAGCAGTGTCCAGGTCGGCACTGAAGCTTTCTTT CASSVQVGTEAFF
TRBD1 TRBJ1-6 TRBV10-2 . TGCGCCAGCATCCCCGGGACAGGGGTAAATTCACCCCTCCACTTT CASIPGTGVNSPLHF
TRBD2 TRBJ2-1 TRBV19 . TGTGCCAGTAGGGGGGGACTAGGTAGGACCAATGAGCAGTTCTTC CASRGGLGRTNEQFF
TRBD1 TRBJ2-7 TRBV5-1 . TGCGCCAGCAGCTTGCGGGACAGAGGCCCCTACGAGCAGTACTTC CASSLRDRGPYEQYF
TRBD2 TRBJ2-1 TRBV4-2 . TGTGCCAGCAGCCAAGATTATAGCGGGAGCAGAGAGCAGTTCTTC CASSQDYSGSREQFF
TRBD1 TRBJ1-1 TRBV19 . TGTGCCAGTAGGACGACAGGGGAAATTGCTGAAGCTTTCTTT CASRTTGEIAEAFF
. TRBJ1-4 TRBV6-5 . TGTGCCACTCGGAATCCGAAGGAAAAACTGTTTTTT CATRNPKEKLFF
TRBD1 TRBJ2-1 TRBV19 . TGTGCCAGTAGCCCGGGACAGAACAATGAGCAGTTCTTC CASSPGQNNEQFF
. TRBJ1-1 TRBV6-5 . TGTGCCAGCAGTTACTCTGGGCGGGTTATGAACACTGAAGCTTTCTTT CASSYSGRVMNTEAFF
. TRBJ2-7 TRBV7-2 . TGTGCCAGCAGCTTAGTTGCAAGCTCCTACGAGCAGTACTTC CASSLVASSYEQYF
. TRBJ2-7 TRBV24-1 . TGTGCCACCAGTGATTCTCAGATCTCCTACGAGCAGTACTTC CATSDSQISYEQYF
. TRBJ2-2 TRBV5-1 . TGCGCCAGCAGCTTGCGGGAGACAACAGGGGAGCTGTTTTTT CASSLRETTGELFF
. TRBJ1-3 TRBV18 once TGTGCCAGCTCACCACAACAGTGGAAAGATTCTGGAAACACCATATATTTT CASSPQQWKDSGNTIYF
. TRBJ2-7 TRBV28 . TGTGCCAGCAGTGAGTGGACCGGGACATCGGATGAGCAGTACTTC CASSEWTGTSDEQYF
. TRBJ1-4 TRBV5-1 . TGCGCCAGCAGCTTGATGTCGACAACTAATGAAAAACTGTTTTTT CASSLMSTTNEKLFF
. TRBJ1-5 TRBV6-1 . TGTGCCAGCAGTGATCCGGGCAATCAGCCCCAGCATTTT CASSDPGNQPQHF
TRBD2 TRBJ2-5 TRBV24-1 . TGTGCCACCAGTTGGGCGGGAGAGGGTCGAGAGACCCAGTACTTC CATSWAGEGRETQYF
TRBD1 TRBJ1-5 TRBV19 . TGTGCCAGTAGTGGCAAGGGACAGCTCAATCAGCCCCAGCATTTT CASSGKGQLNQPQHF
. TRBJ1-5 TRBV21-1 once TGTGCCAGCAGCAAAGTAGTCACGAATCAGCCCCAGCATTTT CASSKVVTNQPQHF
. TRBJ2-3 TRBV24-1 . TGTGCCACCAGTGATATAAAGGGGTCAAGCACAGATACGCAGTATTTT CATSDIKGSSTDTQYF